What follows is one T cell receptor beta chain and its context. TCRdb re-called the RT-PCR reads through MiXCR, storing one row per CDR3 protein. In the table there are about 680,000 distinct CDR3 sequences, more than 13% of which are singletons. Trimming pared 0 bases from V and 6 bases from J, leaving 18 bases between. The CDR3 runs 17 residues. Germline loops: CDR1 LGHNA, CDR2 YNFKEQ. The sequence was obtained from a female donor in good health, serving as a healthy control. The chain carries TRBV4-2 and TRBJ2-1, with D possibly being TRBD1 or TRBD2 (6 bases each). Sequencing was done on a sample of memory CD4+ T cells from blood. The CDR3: CASSQDQGTSQANEQFF. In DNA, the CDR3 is TGTGCCAGCAGCCAAGATCAGGGGACTTCCCAGGCCAATGAGCAGTTCTTC.